The TCR beta chain under discussion was sequenced for a study of cytomegalovirus exposure and HLA in healthy donors. Study results and limitations: Listed as cytomegalovirus-associated were 150 to 200 TCR beta chains. Diagnosis of cytomegalovirus status made by the classifier reportedly showed high specificity and sensitivity.

PCR amplification relied on 60 Vbeta primers (plus 13 Jbeta primers). Only in-frame clones appear in the TCRdb table, and some are missing; sequencing was by immunoSEQ multiplex PCR. The table has roughly 90,000 clones, 74% seen once. As concerns this clone: Its specificity is not known.

V shed 8 bases and J shed 3 bases, with 12 bases lying between them. Germline CDR1 reads SEHNR; CDR2 reads FQNEAQ (reference sequence). The CDR3 is 13 amino acids. The V call is TRBV7-9, the J call TRBJ2-3, with D possibly TRBD2 on 6 matching bases. The TCR was taken from a man younger than 45 in good health and CMV-seropositive. Input material: PBMCs. CDR3 region: CASLSGSTDTQYF. CDR3 nucleotides: TGTGCCAGCCTTAGCGGTAGTACAGATACGCAGTATTTT. The variable domain in full, completed from reference TRBV7-9 and TRBJ2-3, reads DTGVSQNPRHKITKRGQNVTFRCDPISEHNRLYWYRQTLGQGPEFLTYFQNEAQLEKSRLLSDRFSAERPKGSFSTLEIQRTEQGDSAMYLCASLSGSTDTQYFGPGTRLTVL.